Listed here are 25 T cell receptor beta chains from one sample, sequenced in a study of graft-versus-host responses after intestinal transplantation (dated by TCRdb to about 2021). Intraepithelial and lamina propria lymphocytes were isolated from graft specimens using dithiothreitol, EDTA incubations and collagenase D digestion. To prepare the library, the immunoSEQ multiplex PCR assay was applied. TCRdb mirrors the immuneACCESS table, restricted to in-frame sequences. Some clones are absent from its copies; in checked studies, under half trace to an unresolved V gene, and the reason for the others is unknown. The sample profile shows approximately 60,000 clones; about 89% of them were found once. The leading ten clones occupy more than 1.5% of the sample. Sequences were derived from ileum tissue, sampled roughly 54 weeks after transplant. The receptors originated from a human patient who received an intestinal transplant, so some T cells may come from the graft donor.

The rearrangement links TRBV28 to TRBJ2-7; 11 bases fit TRBD2. Germline loops: CDR1 MDHEN, CDR2 SYDVKM. V lost 5 bases and J lost 5; bases outside the gene matches: 17. The CDR3 totals 18 residues. The CDR3 loop reads CASSPHKVLTSGRHEQYF. The CDR3, as DNA: TGTGCCAGCAGTCCCCACAAGGTTCTTACTAGCGGGAGACACGAGCAGTACTTC.

The gene calls are TRBV2 and TRBJ1-6; D might be TRBD1 (6 bases). CDR3 length: 13 residues. Germline CDR1 is SNHLY and CDR2 is FYNNEI. V was shortened by 6 bases and J by 7 bases, with 10 bases between the two germline ends. CDR3 in DNA: TGTGCCAGCAGACAGGGTAACAATTCACCCCTCCACTTT. Its protein is CASRQGNNSPLHF.

The chain has TRBV5-6 and TRBJ2-7; no firm D call. CDR3 length: 14 amino acids. Looked up from germline, CDR1 is SGHDT and CDR2 is YYEEEE. V was shortened by 0 bases and J by 1 base, with 8 bases between the two germline ends. The CDR3 coding sequence is TGTGCCAGCAGCTTGGAATTGAGATCCTACGAGCAGTACTTC. Its protein is CASSLELRSYEQYF.

The chain joins TRBV6-1 to TRBJ1-1; D unclear. CDR1 and CDR2 from the germline V gene are MNHNS and SASEGT. The CDR3 contains 11 residues. Trimming cost V 10 bases and J 7 bases, with 13 bases left between them. CDR3 residues: CATRILGEAFF. In DNA, the CDR3 is TGTGCCACCCGAATATTGGGTGAAGCTTTCTTT.

The CDR3 loop reads CATRLAMAANTEAFF. The CDR3 region has the DNA TGTGCCACCAGGCTCGCCATGGCAGCGAACACTGAAGCTTTCTTT. The chain employs TRBV15 and TRBJ1-1; D not resolved. The V end lost 6 bases, the J end lost 1 base, and 15 bases lay between the germline ends. Looked up from germline, CDR1 is LNHNV and CDR2 is YYDKDF (reference sequence). This CDR3 region has 15 residues.

The rearrangement joins TRBV11-1 to TRBJ2-1; D call uncertain. The CDR3 totals 13 residues. Germline-derived CDR1 and CDR2 are SGHAT and FQDESV (reference sequence). Trimming stripped 2 bases from V and 2 bases from J, with 4 bases between. CDR3 nucleotides: TGTGCCAGCAGCTTAACCCCCTACAATGAGCAGTTCTTC. The encoded protein is CASSLTPYNEQFF.

This chain uses TRBV4-1 with TRBJ2-5; 12 bases line up with TRBD1. The CDR3 runs to 15 residues. CDR1 is MGHRA and CDR2 is YSYEKL in the germline V gene. V trimming: 7 bases; J trimming: 4 bases; junction bases outside the gene matches: 7. The chain's CDR3 is CASTSGTGGGETQYF. The CDR3 nucleotides are TGCGCCAGCACTTCCGGGACAGGGGGCGGAGAGACCCAGTACTTC.

This chain connects TRBV11-2 to TRBJ1-1, with 10 positions matching TRBD1. The germline V gene encodes CDR1 SGHAT and CDR2 FQNNGV. J gave up 4 bases and V 5 bases, and 16 bases lay outside the gene matches. The CDR3 runs to 18 residues. The CDR3 here is CASSTPRQGALGSTEAFF. DNA for the CDR3: TGTGCCAGCAGCACCCCCCGACAGGGGGCTTTAGGGAGCACTGAAGCTTTCTTT.

This clone was observed a handful of times. V gene TRBV29-1 combines with J gene TRBJ2-3; weak D call: TRBD2 (5 bases). CDR1 is SQVTM, CDR2 ANQGSEA, per germline. V was trimmed by 8 bases and J by 4 bases, leaving 10 bases between them. This CDR3 comprises 11 residues. The CDR3: CSYDGADTQYF. The CDR3, as DNA: TGCAGCTATGACGGGGCAGATACGCAGTATTTT.

The gene calls are TRBV7-9 and TRBJ1-5; D gene ambiguous. This CDR3 has 14 residues. Germline values: CDR1 SEHNR, CDR2 FQNEAQ (reference sequence). Trimming removed 3 bases from V and 7 bases from J, with 13 bases in between. The CDR3 region is CASSFPGLNQPQHF. The CDR3 nucleotides read TGTGCCAGCAGCTTCCCGGGTCTGAACCAGCCCCAGCATTTT.

The chain is built from TRBV7-8 and TRBJ1-4; tentative D call: TRBD1 (6 bases). The CDR3 covers 16 residues. The germline V gene encodes CDR1 SGHVS and CDR2 FQNEAQ. Trimming left V 1 base short and J 2 bases short, with 11 bases between. This CDR3 is CASSLGQRGTNEKLFF. In DNA, the CDR3 is TGTGCCAGCAGCTTAGGACAGAGGGGGACTAATGAAAAACTGTTTTTT.

The rearrangement uses TRBV7-6 and TRBJ1-1, with TRBD1 identical over 8 bases. Germline CDR1 reads SGHVS; CDR2 reads FNYEAQ. Germline trimming cut 3 bases from V and 4 bases from J; bases unmatched to any gene: 4. The CDR3 is 14 residues long. The CDR3 spells CASSFSTGGTEAFF. For the CDR3, the DNA is TGTGCCAGCAGCTTTTCAACAGGGGGCACTGAAGCTTTCTTT. The complete variable domain, with remaining parts taken from reference TRBV7-6 and TRBJ1-1, reads GAGVSQSPRYKVTKRGQDVALRCDPISGHVSLYWYRQALGQGPEFLTYFNYEAQQDKSGLPNDRFSAERPEGSISTLTIQRTEQRDSAMYRCASSFSTGGTEAFFGQGTRLTVV.

V gene TRBV18 combines with J gene TRBJ1-2; 11 bases match TRBD1. There are 15 residues in the CDR3. Germline lookup yields CDR1 KGHSH and CDR2 LQKENI. After removal of 4 bases from V and 3 bases from J, the junction contained 4 bases not matched to a gene. DNA for the CDR3: TGTGCCAGCTCACAAAGGGACAGGGGGTACTATGGCTACACCTTC. It codes for CASSQRDRGYYGYTF.

Here the CDR3 DNA reads TGTGCCAGCAGCCCAGGGCCCTACGAGCAGTACTTC. Translated, it gives CASSPGPYEQYF. This rearrangement joins TRBV11-2 to TRBJ2-7; TRBD1 might be the D (5 bases). The germline gives CDR1 SGHAT, CDR2 FQNNGV. The germline V and J ends were trimmed by 5 bases and 2 bases, with 7 bases remaining between them. The CDR3 spans 12 residues.

The rearrangement uses TRBV9 and TRBJ2-7; D is ambiguous. The CDR3 has 13 residues. Trimming removed 2 bases at V and 4 bases at J, with 10 bases between. Germline V lookup: CDR1 SGDLS, CDR2 YYNGEE. In nucleotides, the CDR3 is TGTGCCAGCAGCGTGACCCCAAGATACGAGCAGTACTTC. Translation: CASSVTPRYEQYF.

This clone turned up a few times. The V call is TRBV21-1, the J call TRBJ2-7. TRBV21-1 is termed a pseudogene. The CDR3 is 11 residues long. For the CDR3, the DNA is TGTGCCAGCGACGGTTGCGCCGAGCAGTACTTC. As protein: CASDGCAEQYF.

In nucleotides, the CDR3 is TGTGCCAGCAGGGGACAGAACTACGAGCAGTACTTC. It yields the protein CASRGQNYEQYF. The chain is built from TRBV2 and TRBJ2-7; 7 bases agree with TRBD1. Germline V gene data show CDR1 as SNHLY and CDR2 as FYNNEI. The V gene end was trimmed by 6 bases and the J gene end by 3 bases; junction bases not matched to a gene: 2. The length of the CDR3 is 12 residues.

This clone was seen a single time. The V gene is TRBV29-1, the J gene TRBJ2-7, with 8 positions matching TRBD1. The V gene's germline CDR1 is SQVTM and CDR2 ANQGSEA. The CDR3 spans 13 residues. Trimming removed 2 bases from V and 2 bases from J; junction bases left unmatched: 2. The CDR3 nucleotides read TGCAGCGTTGAAACAGGGGGTGCCTACGAGCAGTACTTC. Translated: CSVETGGAYEQYF.

This chain joins TRBV5-1 and TRBJ1-1; D remains ambiguous. CDR3 length: 14 residues. Trimming left V 8 bases short and J 6 bases short, with 20 bases between. In germline, CDR1 is SGHRS, CDR2 YFSETQ. The CDR3 DNA follows: TGCGCCAGTAGAACCCTAGGAGGACGGGCTGAAGCTTTCTTT. This sequence encodes CASRTLGGRAEAFF.

V is TRBV4-1 and J is TRBJ2-2; D may match TRBD1 or TRBD2 (6 bases each). Germline V gene data show CDR1 as MGHRA and CDR2 as YSYEKL. V shed 3 bases and J shed 4 bases, with 18 bases lying between them. This CDR3 spans 17 amino acids. The CDR3 nucleotides read TGCGCCAGCAGCCACGAGGGTACGGGGGCGGGCACCGGGGAGCTGTTTTTT. It encodes CASSHEGTGAGTGELFF.

About this clone itself: At the DNA level, this CDR3 is encoded by other sequences in the same sample as well. The chain links TRBV27 to TRBJ2-1, with TRBD2 identical over 11 bases. The CDR3 sequence is 19 residues long. Germline assignment: CDR1 MNHEY and CDR2 SMNVEV (reference sequence). V shed 5 bases, J shed 6 bases, and the junction held 18 bases outside the gene matches. CDR3 loop: CASSPPDPTGLAVPNEQFF. In DNA, the CDR3 is TGTGCCAGCAGTCCACCTGACCCCACGGGACTAGCGGTTCCCAATGAGCAGTTCTTC.

The chain couples TRBV11-2 to TRBJ2-3; D not certain. Germline V lookup: CDR1 SGHAT, CDR2 FQNNGV. There are 15 residues in the CDR3. Between the trimmed V and J ends, which lost 5 bases and 3 bases, there was a span of 15 bases. CDR3 sequence reads: CASSKNGIPTDTQYF. CDR3 bases: TGTGCCAGCAGCAAAAATGGAATACCGACAGATACGCAGTATTTT.

This chain links TRBV6-1 with TRBJ2-7, with D possibly being TRBD2 (6 bases). V lost 3 bases, J lost 5 bases, and 17 bases lay in between. The germline CDR1 and CDR2 sequences are MNHNS and SASEGT. The CDR3 has 15 amino acids. In nucleotides, the CDR3 is TGTGCCAGCAGTGACCCCCCTGGAGGGAACGACGAGCAGTACTTC. This encodes CASSDPPGGNDEQYF.

The chain links TRBV12-5 to TRBJ1-5; D gene uncertain. CDR3 size: 14 residues. Trimming took 1 base from V and 3 from J, leaving 7 bases between them. CDR1 LGHNT and CDR2 FRNRAP come from the germline V gene. The CDR3 bases are TGTGCTAGTGGTTTGGGACTTTACAATCAGCCCCAGCATTTT. Translation: CASGLGLYNQPQHF.

The gene calls are TRBV15 and TRBJ2-5; no clear D gene. The germline V gene has CDR1 LNHNV and CDR2 YYDKDF (reference sequence). The CDR3 covers 15 residues. Trimming stripped 0 bases from V and 1 base from J, with 9 bases between. CDR3 nucleotides: TGTGCCACCAGCAGAGAAACTAAATTCCAAGAGACCCAGTACTTC. The encoded protein is CATSRETKFQETQYF.